This is a list of T cell receptor beta chains from one sample in a study of monozygotic twins with inflammatory bowel disease. TCRdb reprocessed the 5' RACE reads, with one entry per CDR3 protein and no DNA. Here the sample table reports 200,000 to 250,000 distinct CDR3 sequences. Sequencing was performed on blood. These receptors originate from a human donor with ulcerative colitis or Crohn's disease, or a healthy co-twin of an affected twin (not recorded which). The CDR3 runs from the conserved cysteine through the conserved F or W.

v_call: TRBV27
j_call: TRBJ1-5
cdr3_aa: CASSLQGAQPQHF

v_call: TRBV18
j_call: TRBJ1-2
cdr3_aa: CASSPPGPTNYGYTF

v_call: TRBV14
j_call: TRBJ1-1
cdr3_aa: CASSQDVAGLASF

v_call: TRBV5-1
j_call: TRBJ1-3
cdr3_aa: CASSLGEVRGNSGNTIYF

v_call: TRBV20-1
j_call: TRBJ2-7
cdr3_aa: CSARGVGVGQGGYEQYF

v_call: TRBV19
j_call: TRBJ2-1
cdr3_aa: CASSWTGTTYNEQFF

v_call: TRBV20-1
j_call: TRBJ2-1
cdr3_aa: CSAPRQGNEQFF

v_call: TRBV18
j_call: TRBJ2-1
cdr3_aa: CASSPPVLGGFSYNEQFF

v_call: TRBV6-5
j_call: TRBJ2-3
cdr3_aa: CASSSATGLLAGVTDTQYF

v_call: TRBV5-1
j_call: TRBJ2-5
cdr3_aa: CASSLVGPGETQYF

v_call: TRBV6-1
j_call: TRBJ2-1
cdr3_aa: CASSEAAGTSSYNEQFF

v_call: TRBV6-2/TRBV6-3
j_call: TRBJ1-5
cdr3_aa: CASSRDRGRQPQHF

v_call: TRBV12-3/TRBV12-4
j_call: TRBJ1-2
cdr3_aa: CASSPPPTAYGYTF

v_call: TRBV29-1
j_call: TRBJ2-7
cdr3_aa: CSVEDKSNEQYF

v_call: TRBV20-1
j_call: TRBJ2-7
cdr3_aa: CSAHRPPYEQYF

v_call: TRBV28
j_call: TRBJ2-5
cdr3_aa: CASSWSREETQYF

v_call: TRBV4-2
j_call: TRBJ1-1
cdr3_aa: CASSPPDRDTEAFF

v_call: TRBV20-1
j_call: TRBJ2-1
cdr3_aa: CSAIAGYNEQFF

v_call: TRBV7-2
j_call: TRBJ1-5
cdr3_aa: CASSLDLRGQPQHF

v_call: TRBV19
j_call: TRBJ2-6
cdr3_aa: CASRGGATGANVLTF

v_call: TRBV19
j_call: TRBJ2-3
cdr3_aa: CASSTYTDTQYF

v_call: TRBV5-1
j_call: TRBJ2-2
cdr3_aa: CASSLGGRTNTGELFF

v_call: TRBV6-1
j_call: TRBJ1-3
cdr3_aa: CASRSTGRPGNTIYF

v_call: TRBV13
j_call: TRBJ1-5
cdr3_aa: CASSRRTGNSNQPQHF

v_call: TRBV4-2
j_call: TRBJ1-1
cdr3_aa: CASSQLISATPEAFF

v_call: TRBV5-1
j_call: TRBJ1-1
cdr3_aa: CASSPWAGQEAFF

v_call: TRBV5-5
j_call: TRBJ1-5
cdr3_aa: CASSLRGLSSLSNQPQHF

v_call: TRBV7-6
j_call: TRBJ2-1
cdr3_aa: CASSLARGTINEQFF

v_call: TRBV29-1
j_call: TRBJ2-7
cdr3_aa: CSATGTVHEQYF

v_call: TRBV10-3
j_call: TRBJ2-1
cdr3_aa: CAISSDRSYNEQFF

v_call: TRBV5-1
j_call: TRBJ1-1
cdr3_aa: CASSSGQGGSAEAFF

v_call: TRBV6-5
j_call: TRBJ2-7
cdr3_aa: CASSYRTDTYSYDQYF

v_call: TRBV7-9
j_call: TRBJ2-5
cdr3_aa: CASSLNSQETQYF

v_call: TRBV12-3/TRBV12-4
j_call: TRBJ1-1
cdr3_aa: CASSYVFGGKNTEAFF

v_call: TRBV4-3
j_call: TRBJ1-2
cdr3_aa: CASSQGSGGGYGYTF

v_call: TRBV5-6
j_call: TRBJ2-5
cdr3_aa: CASSRDSGGGETQYF

v_call: TRBV28
j_call: TRBJ2-5
cdr3_aa: CASRAGEETQYF

v_call: TRBV29-1
j_call: TRBJ2-5
cdr3_aa: CSVEGGTETQYF

v_call: TRBV14
j_call: TRBJ2-7
cdr3_aa: CASNPEGASYEQYF

v_call: TRBV27
j_call: TRBJ2-1
cdr3_aa: CASIHNRGVYNEQFF

v_call: TRBV30
j_call: TRBJ2-2
cdr3_aa: CAWNAGTGTNTGELFF

v_call: TRBV5-1
j_call: TRBJ2-4
cdr3_aa: CASSLEGAVQNIQYF

v_call: TRBV4-2
j_call: TRBJ1-1
cdr3_aa: CASSPTGHGTEAFF

v_call: TRBV5-1
j_call: TRBJ2-7
cdr3_aa: CASSLLASGGTSEQYF

v_call: TRBV3-1
j_call: TRBJ1-1
cdr3_aa: CASGGREGTEAFF

v_call: TRBV5-1
j_call: TRBJ2-3
cdr3_aa: CASSGETTSTDTQYF

v_call: TRBV28
j_call: TRBJ1-5
cdr3_aa: CASRSSGDIQPQHF

v_call: TRBV7-2
j_call: TRBJ2-1
cdr3_aa: CASSLTSGRWAEQFF

v_call: TRBV10-3
j_call: TRBJ2-7
cdr3_aa: CAISEGGLAGGDEQYF

v_call: TRBV9
j_call: TRBJ1-1
cdr3_aa: CASSTQGGGTEAFF